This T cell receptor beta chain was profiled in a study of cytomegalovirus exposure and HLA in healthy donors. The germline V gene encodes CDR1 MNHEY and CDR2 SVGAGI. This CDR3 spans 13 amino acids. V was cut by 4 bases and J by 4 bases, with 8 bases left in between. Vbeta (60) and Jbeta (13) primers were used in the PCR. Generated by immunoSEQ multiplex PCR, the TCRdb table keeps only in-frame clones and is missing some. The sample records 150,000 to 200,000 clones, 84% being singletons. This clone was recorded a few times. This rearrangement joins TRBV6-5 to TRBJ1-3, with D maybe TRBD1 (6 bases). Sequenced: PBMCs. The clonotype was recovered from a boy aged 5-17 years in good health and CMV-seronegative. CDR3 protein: CASSSGTGNTIYF. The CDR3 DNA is TGTGCCAGCAGTTCAGGGACAGGAAACACCATATATTTT.